This T cell receptor (beta chain) was identified in a study of shared clonotypes between healthy human individuals. The assay was run at deep level. Original processing methods: Without quality scores, immunoSEQ junctional reads could not be filtered like full-length reads. Assay used: immunoSEQ multiplex PCR; TCRdb lists only in-frame clones, some missing. For V, J and clone size, that table is used; D and trimming come from the DNA. The data contain about 380,000 clones, about 96% of them singletons. Trimming shortened V by 3 bases and J by 10 bases, and 13 bases separated the two germline ends. CDR3 length equals 13 residues. Germline values: CDR1 MDHEN, CDR2 SYDVKM. This clone was seen a single time.

Input material: memory CD8+ T cells sorted from blood. This sample's subset: CD45RO+ cells pooled with CCR7-negative TemRA cells. This TCR came from a man aged 25-45 years in good health. The chain couples TRBV28 to TRBJ2-1, with D unclear. Here the CDR3 reads CASSFSTRGEQFF. The CDR3 DNA is TGTGCCAGCAGTTTTTCCACACGAGGCGAGCAGTTCTTC.